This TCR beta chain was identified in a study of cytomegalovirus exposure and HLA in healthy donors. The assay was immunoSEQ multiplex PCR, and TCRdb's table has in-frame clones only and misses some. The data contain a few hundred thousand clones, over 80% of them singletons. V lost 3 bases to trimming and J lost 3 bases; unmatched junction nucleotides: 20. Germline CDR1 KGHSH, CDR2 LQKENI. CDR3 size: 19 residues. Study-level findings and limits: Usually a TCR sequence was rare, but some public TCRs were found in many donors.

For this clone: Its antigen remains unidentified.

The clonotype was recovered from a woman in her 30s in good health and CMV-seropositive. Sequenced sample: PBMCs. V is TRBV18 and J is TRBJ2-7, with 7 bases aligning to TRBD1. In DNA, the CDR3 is TGTGCCAGCTCACCCCAAGGAAGGGGGCGCATTAGGAATCTCTACGAGCAGTACTTC. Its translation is CASSPQGRGRIRNLYEQYF.